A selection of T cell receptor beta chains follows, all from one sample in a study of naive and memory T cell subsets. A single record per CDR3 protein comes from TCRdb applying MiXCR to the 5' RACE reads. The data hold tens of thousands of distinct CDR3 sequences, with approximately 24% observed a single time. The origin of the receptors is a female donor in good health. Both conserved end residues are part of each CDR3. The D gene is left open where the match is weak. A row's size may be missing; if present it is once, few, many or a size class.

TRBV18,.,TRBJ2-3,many,TGTGCCAGCTCAGCTAACAGGGCGGGGGCAGATACGCAGTATTTT,CASSANRAGADTQYF
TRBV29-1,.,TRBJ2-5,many,TGCAGCGTTGTTTTAGGGGTGGAGACCCAGTACTTC,CSVVLGVETQYF
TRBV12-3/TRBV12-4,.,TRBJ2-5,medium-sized,TGTGCCAGCAGTTTTACCCGGGGTGCCGAAGAGACCCAGTACTTC,CASSFTRGAEETQYF
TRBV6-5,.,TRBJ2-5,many,TGTGCCAGCAGTTTGTCCTTGATAGAAGAGACCCAGTACTTC,CASSLSLIEETQYF
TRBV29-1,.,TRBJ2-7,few,TGCAGCGTAAGCAGGGTGTCCGACGAGCAGTACTTC,CSVSRVSDEQYF
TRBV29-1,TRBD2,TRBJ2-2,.,TGCAGCGTTGTGGCCCGCAGGGGACTAGCGGGGGGAGGCGCCGGGGAGCTGTTTTTT,CSVVARRGLAGGGAGELFF
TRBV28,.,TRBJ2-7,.,TGTGCCAGCAGTCCCACCGACGATTACGAGCAGTACTTC,CASSPTDDYEQYF
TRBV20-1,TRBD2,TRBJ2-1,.,TGCAGTGCTAGAGTAGCGGGAGGGCAGAATGAGCAGTTCTTC,CSARVAGGQNEQFF
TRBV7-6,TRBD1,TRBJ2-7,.,TGTGCCAGCAGCTTAGGCTCTGGACAGGGGGTCTACGAGCAGTACTTC,CASSLGSGQGVYEQYF
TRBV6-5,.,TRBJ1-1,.,TGTGCCAGCAGTCCGGGAGGACAGAACACTGAAGCTTTCTTT,CASSPGGQNTEAFF
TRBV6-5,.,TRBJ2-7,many,TGTGCCAGCAGTTACGCGTGGGAGACCGCCCTGGAGCAGTACTTC,CASSYAWETALEQYF
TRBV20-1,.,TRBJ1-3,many,TGCAGTGCGGCTGGGACGGCCTCTGGAAACACCATATATTTT,CSAAGTASGNTIYF
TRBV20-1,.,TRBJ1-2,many,TGCAGTGCTAGACCCGTTAACTATGGCTACACCTTC,CSARPVNYGYTF
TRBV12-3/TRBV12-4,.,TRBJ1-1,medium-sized,TGTGCCAGCAGCCTCGGACAGAACACTGAAGCTTTCTTT,CASSLGQNTEAFF
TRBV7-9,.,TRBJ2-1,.,TGTGCCAGCAGCTCGCTTTTGGGTGAGCAGTTCTTC,CASSSLLGEQFF
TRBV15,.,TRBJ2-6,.,TGTGCCACCAGCAGAGGTGACGGCTCTGGGGCCAACGTCCTGACTTTC,CATSRGDGSGANVLTF
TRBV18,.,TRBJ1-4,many,TGTGCCAGCTCACCGAACGGTGGAACTAATGAAAAACTGTTTTTT,CASSPNGGTNEKLFF
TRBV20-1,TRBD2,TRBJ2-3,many,TGCAGTGCTAGTATGGGGGGGACAGATACGCAGTATTTT,CSASMGGTDTQYF
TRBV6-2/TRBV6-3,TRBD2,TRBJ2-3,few,TGTGCCAGCAGTACTAGCGGAGAGGGGGATACGCAGTATTTT,CASSTSGEGDTQYF
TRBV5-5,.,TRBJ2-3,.,TGTGCCAGCAGCTTGGAACAGCGGGCCACAGATACGCAGTATTTT,CASSLEQRATDTQYF
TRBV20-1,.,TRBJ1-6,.,TGCAGTGCTAGAGAAGTGAGGGAAAATTCACCCCTCCACTTT,CSAREVRENSPLHF
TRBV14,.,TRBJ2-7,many,TGTGCCAGCAGCCAATCGCTCAAGGAAAGGGACGAGCAGTACTTC,CASSQSLKERDEQYF
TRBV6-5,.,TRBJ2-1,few,TGTGCCAGCAGTTACTGGGGGAATGAGCAGTTCTTC,CASSYWGNEQFF
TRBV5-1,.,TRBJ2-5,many,TGCGCCAGCAGCTTGGATCGAACCCAAGAGACCCAGTACTTC,CASSLDRTQETQYF
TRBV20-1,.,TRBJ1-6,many,TGCAGTGCTAGGGATATCGCCAGGGGCTCCTATAATTCACCCCTCCACTTT,CSARDIARGSYNSPLHF
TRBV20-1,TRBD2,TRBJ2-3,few,TGCAGTGCAGACCCGGGGACTAGCGCTTCAGATACGCAGTATTTT,CSADPGTSASDTQYF
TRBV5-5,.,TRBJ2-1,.,TGTGCCAGCAGCTGGACGCTGCAGGGTAAACGCCTCGACAATGAGCAGTTCTTC,CASSWTLQGKRLDNEQFF
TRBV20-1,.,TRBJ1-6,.,TGCAGTGCTAGTTCTGGCGGGACATTAGGGAATTCACCCCTCCACTTT,CSASSGGTLGNSPLHF
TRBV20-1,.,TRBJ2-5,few,TGCAGTGCTTTAAGAGAGACCCAGTACTTC,CSALRETQYF
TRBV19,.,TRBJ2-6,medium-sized,TGTGCCAGTGCTAAATGGGCCAACGTCCTGACTTTC,CASAKWANVLTF